Ten or more counts support the clone carrying this T cell receptor beta chain. Its antigen is as yet unknown. CDR1 and CDR2 from the germline V gene are SQVTM and ANQGSEA. CDR3 length: 14 amino acids. The V segment lost 3 bases and the J segment 2 bases; nucleotides outside the gene matches: 4. Template switching created a universal primer site, and the cDNA included unique molecular identifiers. MiXCR, run by TCRdb on the 5' RACE reads, gives a single entry per CDR3 protein. Counted here are more than 350,000 distinct CDR3 sequences, approximately 9.1% occurring once; the ten biggest clones make up about 9.1%. The data belong to a study of identical twins. Overall study findings and caveats: Conclusions rested on cross-sectional statistics rather than following the same donors. Out-of-frame alpha sequences shared between twins exhibited an excess of low generation probability.

The sequence derives from a woman aged 45-65 years in good health. V gene TRBV29-1 combines with J gene TRBJ2-1, with 7 bases matching TRBD1. Sequencing used naive T cells sorted from blood. The chain's CDR3 is CSVDLGGPYNEQFF. The CDR3, as DNA: TGCAGCGTTGATCTAGGGGGCCCCTACAATGAGCAGTTCTTC.